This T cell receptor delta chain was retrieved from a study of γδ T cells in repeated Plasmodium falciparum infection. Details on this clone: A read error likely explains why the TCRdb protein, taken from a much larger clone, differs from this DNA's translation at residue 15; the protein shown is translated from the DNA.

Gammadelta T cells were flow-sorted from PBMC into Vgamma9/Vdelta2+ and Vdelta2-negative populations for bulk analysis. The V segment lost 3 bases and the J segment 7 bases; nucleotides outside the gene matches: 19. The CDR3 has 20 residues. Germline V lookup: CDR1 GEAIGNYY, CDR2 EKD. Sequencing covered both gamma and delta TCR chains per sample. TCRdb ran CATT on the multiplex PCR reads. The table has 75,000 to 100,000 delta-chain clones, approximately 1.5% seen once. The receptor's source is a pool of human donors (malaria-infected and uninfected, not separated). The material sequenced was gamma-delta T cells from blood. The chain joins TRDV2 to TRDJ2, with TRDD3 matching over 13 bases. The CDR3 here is CACDPVYPSTGGYGKAQLFF. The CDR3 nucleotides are TGTGCCTGTGACCCTGTATATCCCAGTACTGGGGGATACGGCAAAGCACAACTCTTCTTT.